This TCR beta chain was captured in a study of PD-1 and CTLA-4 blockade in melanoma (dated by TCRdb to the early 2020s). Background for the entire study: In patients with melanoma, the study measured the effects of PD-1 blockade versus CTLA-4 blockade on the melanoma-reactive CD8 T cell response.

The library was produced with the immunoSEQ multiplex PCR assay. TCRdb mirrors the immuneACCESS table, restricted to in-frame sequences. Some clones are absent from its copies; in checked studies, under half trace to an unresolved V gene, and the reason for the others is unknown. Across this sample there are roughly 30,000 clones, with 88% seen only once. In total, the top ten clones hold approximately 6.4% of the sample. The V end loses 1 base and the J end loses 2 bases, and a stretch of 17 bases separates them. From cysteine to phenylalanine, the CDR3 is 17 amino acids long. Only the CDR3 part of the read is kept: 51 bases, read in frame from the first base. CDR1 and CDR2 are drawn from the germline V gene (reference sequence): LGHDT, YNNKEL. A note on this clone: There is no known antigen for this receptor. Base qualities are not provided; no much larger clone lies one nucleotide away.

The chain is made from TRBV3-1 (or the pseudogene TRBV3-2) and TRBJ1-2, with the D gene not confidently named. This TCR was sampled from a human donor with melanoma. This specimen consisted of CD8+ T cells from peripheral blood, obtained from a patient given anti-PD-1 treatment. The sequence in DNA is TGTGCCAGCAGCCAAGTCCTTATGAGGGTGGAGAACTATGGCTACACCTTC. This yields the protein CASSQVLMRVENYGYTF.